This entry lists 24 T cell receptor beta chains sequenced from one sample in a study of breast tumors, draining lymph nodes, adjacent tissues. The lymph nodes were axillary draining lymph nodes from breast cancer patients. TCRdb passed the multiplex PCR reads through MiXCR, listing each CDR3 protein once. The sample carries some 150,000 distinct CDR3 sequences, about 34% recorded once. The sample was axillary lymph node tissue. All receptors derive from a female donor with breast cancer. Some clones in this sample may be carry-over from other donors' samples.

This clonotype was detected many times. The chain recombines TRBV6-6 with TRBJ1-2; maybe TRBD1 (5 bases). Germline CDR1 MNHNY, CDR2 SVGAGI (reference sequence). V lost 7 bases and J lost 10, with 13 bases in between. The CDR3 is 11 amino acids. The CDR3 nucleotides are TGTGCCAGCACTTCGACAGACTACTACACCTTC. Translation: CASTSTDYYTF.

CDR3 nucleotide sequence: TGTGCCAGCAGGCGCCCCGAGACCCAGTACTTC. Translation gives CASRRPETQYF. This chain joins TRBV6-5 and TRBJ2-5; no clear D. Trimming left V 6 bases short and J 5 bases short, with 7 bases between. The CDR3 is 11 amino acids. The germline CDR1 and CDR2 sequences are MNHEY and SVGAGI.

As for this clonotype: This could be a read error, since a much larger clone is one nucleotide away. This sequence joins TRBV12-3 or TRBV12-4 and TRBJ2-5, with 7 bases identical to TRBD2. This CDR3 region has 15 residues. The CDR3 DNA sequence: TGTGCCAGCAGTTTCTTGGCGGGGGTACAAGGGACCCAGTACTTC. Amino acids: CASSFLAGVQGTQYF.

Judged by abundance, this clonotype is medium-sized. The chain recombines TRBV7-2 with TRBJ1-6; no reliable D call. Germline CDR1 and CDR2: SGHTA and FQGNSA. With 4 bases removed from V and 10 bases from J, the gap between germline ends came to 14 bases. The CDR3 has 14 residues. This CDR3 is CASSSVPRESPLHF. The CDR3 region has the DNA TGTGCCAGCAGCTCCGTCCCAAGAGAATCACCCCTCCACTTT.

This clonotype was counted many times. The chain is built from TRBV5-6 and TRBJ1-5; D is ambiguous. Trimming removed 4 bases from V and 7 bases from J, with 15 bases in between. Germline CDR1 and CDR2: SGHDT and YYEEEE. The CDR3 is 14 amino acids. Written as DNA, the CDR3 is TGTGCCAGCAGCGGACGGATGTTACGGCAGCCCCAGCATTTT. Translating it yields CASSGRMLRQPQHF.

This clonotype was observed at least ten times. V usage is TRBV6-6 and J usage is TRBJ2-3; TRBD1 is a possible D gene (6 bases). The CDR3 has 15 residues. V was cut by 2 bases and J by 7 bases, with 16 bases left in between. The germline CDR1 and CDR2 sequences are MNHNY and SVGAGI (reference sequence). This chain's CDR3 is CASSYVQGPGYTQYF. CDR3 nucleotides: TGTGCCAGCAGTTACGTACAGGGCCCTGGATATACGCAGTATTTT.

This clonotype was counted at least ten times. This rearrangement joins TRBV9 to TRBJ1-4; D gene unclear. Germline V gene lookup returns CDR1 SGDLS and CDR2 YYNGEE. This CDR3 comprises 15 residues. Trimming removed 0 bases at V and 8 bases at J, with 14 bases between. The CDR3 loop reads CASSVASSDREKLFF. For the CDR3, the DNA is TGTGCCAGCAGCGTAGCTTCTTCAGATCGGGAAAAACTGTTTTTT. Full variable domain (remainder filled in from reference TRBV9 and TRBJ1-4): DSGVTQTPKHLITATGQRVTLRCSPRSGDLSVYWYQQSLDQGLQFLIQYYNGEERAKGNILERFSAQQFPDLHSELNLSSLELGDSALYFCASSVASSDREKLFFGSGTQLSVL.

At least ten counts were recorded for this clonotype. V is TRBV18 and J is TRBJ2-3; 7 positions agree with TRBD1. The germline gives CDR1 KGHSH, CDR2 LQKENI. The junction had 7 bases not matched to a gene; V was cut back by 5 bases and J by 2 bases. The CDR3 loop spans 15 amino acids. The CDR3 here is CASSLDRASTDTQYF. The CDR3 nucleotides read TGTGCCAGCTCATTAGACAGGGCCTCCACAGATACGCAGTATTTT. Combining the CDR3 with reference TRBV18 and TRBJ2-3 gives the whole variable domain NAGVMQNPRHLVRRRGQEARLRCSPMKGHSHVYWYRQLPEEGLKFMVYLQKENIIDESGMPKERFSAEFPKEGPSILRIQQVVRGDSAAYFCASSLDRASTDTQYFGPGTRLTVL.

The chain couples TRBV6-5 to TRBJ2-7; 7 nucleotides line up with TRBD1. The germline V gene encodes CDR1 MNHEY and CDR2 SVGAGI. The CDR3 is made up of 12 amino acids. The ends lost 3 bases at V and 9 bases at J; junction bases unmatched: 5. The CDR3 is CASSYEGTAQYF. In nucleotides, the CDR3 is TGTGCCAGCAGTTATGAGGGGACAGCGCAGTACTTC.

The gene calls are TRBV6-2 or TRBV6-3 and TRBJ2-7, with D unresolved. V was trimmed by 5 bases and J by 5 bases, leaving 28 bases between them. There are 18 residues in the CDR3. Germline loops: CDR1 MNHEY, CDR2 SVGEGT. CDR3 bases: TGTGCCAGCAGTCAGAGAAGGCTATACCGATTCTCCCCCCACGAGCAGTACTTC. Translating it yields CASSQRRLYRFSPHEQYF.

This clonotype was seen once. The rearrangement links TRBV7-2 to TRBJ1-6; the D is unclear. From germline, CDR1 is SGHTA and CDR2 FQGNSA. The CDR3 sequence is 16 residues long. V gave up 7 bases and J gave up 0 bases, with 13 bases separating them. In DNA form, the CDR3 reads TGTGCCAGCACCGGACCCCAGAGCTCCTATAATTCACCCCTCCACTTT. It yields the protein CASTGPQSSYNSPLHF.

This clonotype was observed at least ten times. The chain employs TRBV7-2 and TRBJ2-7; possible D gene TRBD2, 6 bases. Germline-derived CDR1 and CDR2 are SGHTA and FQGNSA. The CDR3 runs to 15 residues. Trimming removed 5 bases from V and 4 bases from J, with 18 bases in between. As DNA, the CDR3 is TGTGCCAGCAGCGAAACCGGGAGATCGGTATACGAGCAGTACTTC. As protein: CASSETGRSVYEQYF.

This clonotype was counted at least ten times. The chain joins TRBV7-2 to TRBJ1-2; 8 nucleotides match TRBD1. The CDR3 sequence is 15 residues long. The germline V gene has CDR1 SGHTA and CDR2 FQGNSA. The V segment lost 5 bases and the J segment 4 bases; nucleotides outside the gene matches: 9. DNA of the CDR3: TGTGCCAGCAGCACGGGGGGTGGGACAGGCTATGGCTACACCTTC. It encodes CASSTGGGTGYGYTF.

Turning to this clonotype: This sequence may be a read error, since a much larger clone differs from it by one base. V and J are TRBV6-5 and TRBJ2-1, with 8 bases matching TRBD2. Germline V CDR1 and CDR2: MNHEY, SVGAGI. The CDR3 runs 15 residues. The DNA of the CDR3 is TGTGCCGGCAGCTCGCCGGGGGGGGCGACCAATGAGCAGTTCTTC. Protein: CAGSSPGGATNEQFF.

In this sample, this clonotype turned up many times. The chain joins TRBV20-1 to TRBJ2-3; TRBD2 aligns across 7 bases. The CDR3 is 16 residues long. Germline V gene lookup returns CDR1 DFQATT and CDR2 SNEGSKA (reference sequence). V was pared by 0 bases and J by 5 bases, with 11 bases of the junction left unmatched. Here the CDR3 DNA reads TGCAGTGCTAGAGATTTTGGCGGGAGTGGTGGAGATACGCAGTATTTT. Protein sequence: CSARDFGGSGGDTQYF.

The chain links TRBV20-1 to TRBJ1-6, with D perhaps TRBD1 (6 bases). In germline, CDR1 is DFQATT, CDR2 SNEGSKA (reference sequence). The CDR3 is 15 amino acids. Deletions cut 3 bases from V and 10 bases from J, with 19 bases between. The CDR3 DNA reads as TGCAGTGCTAGGGACCCAAGGGGGGCAGAGTCACCCCTCCACTTT. It translates to CSARDPRGAESPLHF.

There are many counts of this clonotype. V usage is TRBV7-9 and J usage is TRBJ2-3; possible D gene TRBD2, 5 bases. Germline V gives CDR1 SEHNR, CDR2 FQNEAQ (reference sequence). V lost 0 bases to trimming and J lost 2 bases, with 12 bases between them. This CDR3 spans 16 amino acids. The CDR3 DNA is TGTGCCAGCAGCTTAGCGGGGAGCCCGAACACAGATACGCAGTATTTT. This codes for CASSLAGSPNTDTQYF.

V is TRBV27 and J is TRBJ2-7, with 8 nucleotides matching TRBD2. Germline V gives CDR1 MNHEY, CDR2 SMNVEV (reference sequence). The J segment lost 3 bases and the V segment lost 4 bases, leaving 5 bases of the junction unmatched. There are 14 residues in the CDR3. CDR3 sequence: CASSSRGGYYEQYF. CDR3 bases: TGTGCCAGCAGTTCTCGGGGGGGGTACTACGAGCAGTACTTC.

A single count supports this clonotype. Since the CDR3 does not end with the conserved phenylalanine or tryptophan, this likely comes from a read error. V is TRBV29-1 and J is TRBJ2-5; the D is unclear. The V and J ends lost 7 bases and 2 bases respectively, with 11 bases between them. The CDR3 contains 12 residues. In germline, CDR1 is SQVTM, CDR2 ANQGSEA. This CDR3 reads CSGRFGQETQYL. CDR3 nucleotides: TGCAGCGGCCGATTCGGGCAAGAGACCCAGTACCTC.

The CDR3 DNA is TGCAGCTACCCCCAGCGGGAAGGTGGTGAGACCCAGTACTTC. This encodes CSYPQREGGETQYF. The V and J genes are TRBV29-1 and TRBJ2-5, with 7 bases lining up with TRBD2. This CDR3 is 14 amino acids long. Germline CDR1 is SQVTM and CDR2 is ANQGSEA. The trim removed 8 bases at V and 5 bases at J, leaving 14 bases unmatched.

The chain has TRBV9 and TRBJ2-7; 7 bases match TRBD2. V was pared by 6 bases and J by 2 bases, with 8 bases of the junction left unmatched. The CDR3 consists of 14 residues. Germline V gene data show CDR1 as SGDLS and CDR2 as YYNGEE. Here the CDR3 reads CASNEEGRAYEQYF. The CDR3 region has the DNA TGTGCCAGCAACGAAGAGGGGAGGGCCTACGAGCAGTACTTC.

This clonotype was found many times. This sequence joins TRBV12-3 or TRBV12-4 and TRBJ2-5; 7 bases line up with TRBD1. This CDR3 has 14 amino acids. J was trimmed by 5 bases and V by 6 bases; bases with no gene match: 9. The CDR3 region has the DNA TGTGCCAGCAGCCGTCGACAGGGTGTGGAGACCCAGTACTTC. It specifies CASSRRQGVETQYF.

As for this clonotype: A much more abundant neighbour one base away suggests this may be a read error. This chain uses TRBV30 with TRBJ1-3; D not certain. V was cut by 4 bases and J by 0 bases, with 13 bases left in between. CDR1 and CDR2 from the germline V gene are GTSNPN and SVGIG (reference sequence). The CDR3 is 15 amino acids. CDR3 amino acids: CAWMNKELSGNTIYF. DNA of the CDR3: TGTGCCTGGATGAACAAGGAACTCTCTGGAAACACCATATATTTT.

The chain couples TRBV7-9 to TRBJ2-3; D may be TRBD2 (6 bases). Germline V gene lookup returns CDR1 SEHNR and CDR2 FQNEAQ (reference sequence). This CDR3 is 14 amino acids long. The V and J ends lost 3 bases and 4 bases respectively, with 11 bases between them. CDR3 sequence reads: CASSLGGSPDTQYF. The DNA of the CDR3 is TGTGCCAGCAGCTTGGGGGGAAGCCCAGATACGCAGTATTTT.